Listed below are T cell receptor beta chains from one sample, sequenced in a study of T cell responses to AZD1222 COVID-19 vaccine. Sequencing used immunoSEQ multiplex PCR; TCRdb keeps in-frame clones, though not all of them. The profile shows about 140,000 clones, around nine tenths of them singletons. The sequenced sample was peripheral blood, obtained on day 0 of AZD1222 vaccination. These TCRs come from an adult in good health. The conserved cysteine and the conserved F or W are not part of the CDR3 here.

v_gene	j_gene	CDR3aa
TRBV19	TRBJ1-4	ATGTKIGPATNEKLF
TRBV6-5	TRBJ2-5	ASSYRDRGPSQY
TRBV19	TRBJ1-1	ASSMPDRMNTEAF
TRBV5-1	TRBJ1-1	ASSLMVGNTEAF
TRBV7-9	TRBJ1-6	ASSRDRNSYNSPLH
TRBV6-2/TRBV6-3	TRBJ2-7	ASSYWGLAREQY
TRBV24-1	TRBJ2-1	ALGPRRNNEQF
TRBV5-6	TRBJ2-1	ASSLGLAESKNEQF
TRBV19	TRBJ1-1	ASTPPGGRKNTEAF
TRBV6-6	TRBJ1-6	ASSPTSWSSYNSPLH
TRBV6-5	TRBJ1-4	ASRKTQGPHEKLF
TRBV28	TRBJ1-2	ASRATGNYGYT
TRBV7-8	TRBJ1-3	AWGVDSGNTIY
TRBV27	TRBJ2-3	ASSLRLTGGTDTQY
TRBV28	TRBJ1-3	ASSLRGGNTIY
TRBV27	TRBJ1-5	ASSLVPVSNQPQH
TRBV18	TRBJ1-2	ASSPWDSWDGYT
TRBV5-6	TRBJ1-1	ASMRPMNTEAF
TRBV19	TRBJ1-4	ASSSDQRREKLF
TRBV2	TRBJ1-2	ASRGWGPDGYT
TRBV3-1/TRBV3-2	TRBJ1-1	ASSQVGSYEAF
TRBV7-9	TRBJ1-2	ASSLSPAGTQGYT
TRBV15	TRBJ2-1	ATSTTSGVPYNEQF
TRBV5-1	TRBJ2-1	ASRRTSGRRNEQF
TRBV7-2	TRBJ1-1	ASSLVQVRGATEAF
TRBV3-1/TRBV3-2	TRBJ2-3	ASSLLSTDTQY
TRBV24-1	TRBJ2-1	ATSDLQGSSYNEQF
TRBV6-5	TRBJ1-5	ASTGDISNQPQH
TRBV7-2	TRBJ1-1	ASRGGGRGAF
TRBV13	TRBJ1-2	ASSLGGEANYGYT
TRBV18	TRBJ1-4	ASSPTNEKLF
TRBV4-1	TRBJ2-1	ASSPAGYNEQF
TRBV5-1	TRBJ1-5	ASSLGGQVNQPQH
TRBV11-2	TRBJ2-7	ASSTRQGPNPYEQY
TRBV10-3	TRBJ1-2	AISETLTNYGYT
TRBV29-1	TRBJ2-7	SVRPRANAYEQY
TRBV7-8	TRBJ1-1	ASTKWTGVGGFDTEAF
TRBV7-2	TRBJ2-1	ASREGRGATYNEQF
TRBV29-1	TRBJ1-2	SVEVRQGIYGYT
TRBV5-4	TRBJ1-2	ASSPRSARNYGYT
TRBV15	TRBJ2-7	ATSRDRIENEQY
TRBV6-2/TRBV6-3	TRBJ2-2	ASSHGQGVGDTGELF
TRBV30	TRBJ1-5	AWSVGFNSNQPQH
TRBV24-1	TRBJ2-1	ATSKTGQNYNEQF
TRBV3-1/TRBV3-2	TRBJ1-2	ASSQVLGGNFVRAASYGYT
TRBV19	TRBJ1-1	ASSIVQGGHTEAF
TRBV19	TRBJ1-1	ASTPRGTENTEAF
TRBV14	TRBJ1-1	ASSQAQGNTEAF
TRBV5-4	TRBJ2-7	ASSLVVGQLYEQY
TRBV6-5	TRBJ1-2	ASSYPTMDGYT
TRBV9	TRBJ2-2	ASSAYRATGELF
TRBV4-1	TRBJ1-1	ASSQGKSSMNTEAF
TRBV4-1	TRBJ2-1	ASSDTGTLEQF
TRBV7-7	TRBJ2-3	ASSPNLAGDTDTQY
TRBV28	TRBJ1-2	ASSLLGAYNYGYT